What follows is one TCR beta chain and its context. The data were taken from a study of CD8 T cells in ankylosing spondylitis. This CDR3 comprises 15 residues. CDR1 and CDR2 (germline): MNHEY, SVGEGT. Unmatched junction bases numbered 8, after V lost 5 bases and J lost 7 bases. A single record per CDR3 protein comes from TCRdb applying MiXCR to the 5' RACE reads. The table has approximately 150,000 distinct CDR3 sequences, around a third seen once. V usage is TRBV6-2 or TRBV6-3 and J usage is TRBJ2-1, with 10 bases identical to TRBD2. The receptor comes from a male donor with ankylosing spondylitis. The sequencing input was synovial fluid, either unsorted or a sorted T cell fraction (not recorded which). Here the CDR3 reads CASSRAGGRDNEQFF. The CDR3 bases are TGTGCCAGCAGTCGAGCGGGGGGGCGAGATAATGAGCAGTTCTTC.